The 29 T cell receptor beta chains presented below share a single source sample, sequenced in a study of blood T cell repertoires in COVID-19 (dated by TCRdb to between 2020 and 2021). To prepare the library, the immunoSEQ multiplex PCR assay was applied. In its TCRdb copy, this immuneACCESS table keeps in-frame sequences only and misses some clones. Where compared with another copy, unresolved V genes explain less than half of these, and the others have no known cause. In all, the sample holds some 270,000 clones, and roughly 87% of those were seen once. Around 4.6% of the sample comes from the top ten. Sequencing input: peripheral blood. These receptors were taken from a woman aged 40 to 55 who had recovered from COVID-19.

The V call is TRBV3-1 (or the pseudogene TRBV3-2), the J call TRBJ2-1; TRBD2 agrees at 10 bases. Germline V lookup: CDR1 LGHDT, CDR2 YNNKEL (reference sequence). The V gene end was trimmed by 8 bases and the J gene end by 9 bases; junction bases not matched to a gene: 7. The CDR3 is 13 residues long. The CDR3, as DNA: TGTGCCAGCTCTTTAGCGGGAGGAATTGAGCAGTTCTTC. Translation gives CASSLAGGIEQFF.

The rearrangement links TRBV28 to TRBJ2-7, with 12 bases that match TRBD1. V lost 5 bases to trimming and J lost 9 bases; unmatched junction nucleotides: 5. CDR3 size: 13 residues. In germline, CDR1 is MDHEN, CDR2 SYDVKM. CDR3: CASSPGQGALQYV. CDR3 sequence (DNA): TGTGCCAGCAGTCCGGGACAGGGGGCATTGCAGTACGTC.

The chain recombines TRBV6-5 with TRBJ2-1; D is perhaps TRBD2 (5 bases). This CDR3 is built from 15 residues. Deletions cut 2 bases from V and 7 bases from J, with 15 bases between. The germline V gene has CDR1 MNHEY and CDR2 SVGAGI. CDR3 sequence: CASSYDQRVGNEQFF. In nucleotides, the CDR3 is TGTGCCAGCAGTTACGATCAGAGGGTTGGGAATGAGCAGTTCTTC.

V gene TRBV28 combines with J gene TRBJ2-2; no reliable D call. Germline assignment: CDR1 MDHEN and CDR2 SYDVKM. The CDR3 sequence is 13 residues long. The V end lost 6 bases, the J end lost 0 bases, and 5 bases lay between the germline ends. The CDR3 bases are TGTGCCAGCAGGGCAACGAACACCGGGGAGCTGTTTTTT. Its protein product is CASRATNTGELFF.

The rearrangement joins TRBV4-1 to TRBJ2-3; a possible D gene is TRBD1 (6 bases). The ends were cut back, 1 base at V and 9 bases at J, with 17 bases in the middle. CDR3 length equals 15 residues. Per the germline V gene, CDR1 is MGHRA and CDR2 is YSYEKL. CDR3 region: CASSQVGTRVETQYF. CDR3 bases: TGCGCCAGCAGCCAAGTTGGGACAAGGGTCGAAACGCAGTATTTT.

V usage is TRBV9 and J usage is TRBJ2-1, with a tentative D call TRBD2 (6 bases). The V end lost 0 bases, the J end lost 12 bases, and 16 bases lay between the germline ends. This CDR3 comprises 14 residues. Germline values: CDR1 SGDLS, CDR2 YYNGEE. The CDR3 region has the DNA TGTGCCAGCAGCGTAGCTGCTTCGGGACTCGGGCAGTTCTTC. This gives the protein CASSVAASGLGQFF.

The chain combines TRBV18 with TRBJ2-1; a possible D gene is TRBD1 (6 bases). V was trimmed by 1 base and J by 3 bases, leaving 10 bases between them. The CDR3 has 15 residues. The germline gives CDR1 KGHSH, CDR2 LQKENI. CDR3 in amino acids: CASSPRDRLYNEQFF. The CDR3 DNA is TGTGCCAGCTCACCACGTGACAGGCTCTACAATGAGCAGTTCTTC.

This clone is a singleton in its sample. J is TRBJ2-5 and V is TRBV12-2; the table's D gene call, TRBD2, was not cross checked with the DNA. TRBV12-2 is termed a pseudogene. The length of the CDR3 is 17 residues. The CDR3 DNA reads TGTGCAAGTCGCTTAGTACGCCCCCCGGGGAAGGACGAGACCCAGTACTTC. Translating gives CASRLVRPPGKDETQYF.

This chain links TRBV7-2 with TRBJ1-1, with TRBD1 identical over 11 bases. There are 15 residues in the CDR3. Per the germline V gene, CDR1 is SGHTA and CDR2 is FQGNSA. J gave up 1 base and V 4 bases, and 2 bases lay outside the gene matches. CDR3 residues: CASSYGTGGNTEAFF. Here the CDR3 DNA reads TGTGCCAGCAGCTATGGGACAGGGGGGAACACTGAAGCTTTCTTT.

The J gene is TRBJ2-3, the V gene TRBV19; D remains ambiguous. V dropped 3 bases and J dropped 3 bases, with 10 bases sitting between them. The V gene's germline CDR1 is LNHDA and CDR2 SQIVND (reference sequence). The CDR3 has 14 amino acids. CDR3 DNA sequence: TGTGCCAGTAGTATTGGTGCGGCGACAGATACGCAGTATTTT. It is translated as CASSIGAATDTQYF.

This chain connects TRBV7-9 to TRBJ2-1; possible D gene TRBD2, 6 bases. V was cut by 3 bases and J by 3 bases, with 12 bases left in between. Germline V gene sequence: CDR1 SEHNR, CDR2 FQNEAQ (reference sequence). The CDR3 consists of 15 residues. The CDR3 is CASSLGGGRYNEQFF. The CDR3 coding sequence is TGTGCCAGCAGCTTGGGGGGAGGCCGCTACAATGAGCAGTTCTTC.

This chain links TRBV12-5 with TRBJ2-2, with a tentative D call TRBD2 (6 bases). The germline CDR1 and CDR2 sequences are LGHNT and FRNRAP. V lost 6 bases to trimming and J lost 3 bases, with 11 bases between them. This CDR3 comprises 14 residues. The CDR3 reads CASGPGLDTGELFF. DNA for the CDR3: TGTGCTAGTGGGCCGGGACTCGACACCGGGGAGCTGTTTTTT.

This clone occurred a few times. The J gene is TRBJ2-7, the V gene TRBV4-3; D perhaps matches TRBD2 (6 bases). This CDR3 is built from 16 residues. The ends were cut back, 1 base at V and 2 bases at J, with 15 bases in the middle. Germline CDR1 LGHNA, CDR2 YSLEER. The CDR3 protein is CASSQAIESSAYEQYV. CDR3 coding DNA: TGCGCCAGCAGCCAAGCCATAGAATCTAGCGCCTACGAGCAGTACGTC.

This clone was detected a few times. This rearrangement joins TRBV2 to TRBJ2-1; D uncertain. The CDR3 consists of 13 residues. Germline CDR1 SNHLY, CDR2 FYNNEI. Trimming pared 6 bases from V and 2 bases from J, leaving 8 bases between. CDR3 sequence (DNA): TGTGCCAGCAGCTCCCTTCCCTACAATGAGCAGTTCTTC. Protein product: CASSSLPYNEQFF. The full variable domain, rest sourced from reference TRBV2 and TRBJ2-1, is EPEVTQTPSHQVTQMGQEVILRCVPISNHLYFYWYRQILGQKVEFLVSFYNNEISEKSEIFDDQFSVERPDGSNFTLKIRSTKLEDSAMYFCASSSLPYNEQFFGPGTRLTVL.

The rearrangement links TRBV2 to TRBJ1-1; 8 bases line up with TRBD1. CDR3 length equals 14 residues. J gave up 4 bases and V 6 bases, and 7 bases lay outside the gene matches. CDR1 is SNHLY, CDR2 FYNNEI, per germline. The CDR3 protein is CASRVGQVGTEAFF. The CDR3 DNA reads TGTGCCAGCAGGGTGGGACAGGTTGGCACTGAAGCTTTCTTT.

V is TRBV5-4 and J is TRBJ2-7; D remains ambiguous. V was pared by 4 bases and J by 0 bases, with 8 bases between. The CDR3 contains 13 residues. Germline V gene data show CDR1 as SGHNT and CDR2 as YYREEE (reference sequence). CDR3 nucleotide sequence: TGTGCCAGCAGCCCGGAGAGCTCCTACGAGCAGTACTTC. Protein product: CASSPESSYEQYF. Using reference TRBV5-4 and TRBJ2-7 for the parts outside the CDR3, the full variable domain is ETGVTQSPTHLIKTRGQQVTLRCSSQSGHNTVSWYQQALGQGPQFIFQYYREEENGRGNFPPRFSGLQFPNYSSELNVNALELDDSALYLCASSPESSYEQYFGPGTRLTVT.

Comments on this clone: At the DNA level, this CDR3 is encoded by other sequences in the same sample as well. V usage is TRBV11-3 and J usage is TRBJ2-1; 8 bases are shared with TRBD2. The junction had 2 bases not matched to a gene; V was cut back by 5 bases and J by 2 bases. CDR3 length: 14 residues. Germline loops: CDR1 SGHNT, CDR2 YENEEA. The CDR3 loop reads CASSTGLAYNEQFF. The CDR3 nucleotides read TGTGCCAGCAGCACGGGACTAGCCTACAATGAGCAGTTCTTC.

The gene calls are TRBV5-6 and TRBJ1-5; 8 bases line up with TRBD1. Germline CDR1 is SGHDT and CDR2 is YYEEEE. Unmatched junction bases numbered 3, after V lost 1 base and J lost 0 bases. The length of the CDR3 is 16 residues. This CDR3 reads CASSLQDRASNQPQHF. CDR3 in DNA: TGTGCCAGCAGCTTGCAGGACAGGGCTAGCAATCAGCCCCAGCATTTT.

As to this clone: The identical CDR3 is also encoded by other nucleotide sequences in the sample. This CDR3 reads CASSFGQTNTEAFF. The CDR3 DNA follows: TGCGCCAGCAGCTTCGGACAGACGAACACTGAAGCTTTCTTT. The chain carries TRBV5-1 and TRBJ1-1, with D tentatively TRBD1 (6 bases). Germline lookup yields CDR1 SGHRS and CDR2 YFSETQ. CDR3 length: 14 residues. With 2 bases removed from V and 1 base from J, the gap between germline ends came to 9 bases. The complete variable domain, with remaining parts taken from reference TRBV5-1 and TRBJ1-1, reads KAGVTQTPRYLIKTRGQQVTLSCSPISGHRSVSWYQQTPGQGLQFLFEYFSETQRNKGNFPGRFSGRQFSNSRSEMNVSTLELGDSALYLCASSFGQTNTEAFFGQGTRLTVV.

The chain joins TRBV5-1 to TRBJ2-7, with TRBD2 as a possible D gene (6 bases). Germline CDR1 reads SGHRS; CDR2 reads YFSETQ. Between the trimmed V and J ends, which lost 0 bases and 0 bases, there was a span of 10 bases. This CDR3 has 15 amino acids. The CDR3 region is CASSLVRGDSYEQYF. The CDR3, as DNA: TGCGCCAGCAGCTTGGTGCGCGGGGACTCCTACGAGCAGTACTTC.

DNA of the CDR3: TGTGCCAGCTCACCAGCCAGCGTTTCACACAATGAGCAGTTCTTC. This translates into CASSPASVSHNEQFF. The chain carries TRBV18 and TRBJ2-1; D is ambiguous. Trimming took 2 bases from V and 5 from J, leaving 13 bases between them. The CDR3 contains 15 residues. Germline values: CDR1 KGHSH, CDR2 LQKENI.

This clone turned up a few times. The chain joins TRBV12-3 or TRBV12-4 to TRBJ1-5; D gene ambiguous. With 3 bases removed from V and 2 bases from J, the gap between germline ends came to 5 bases. The CDR3 runs to 13 residues. The CDR3 bases are TGTGCCAGCAGTTTGGCGGGCAATCAGCCCCAGCATTTT. It specifies CASSLAGNQPQHF.

This clone appeared once. The chain has TRBV19 and TRBJ2-2, with D possibly being TRBD2 (6 bases). Germline CDR1 and CDR2: LNHDA and SQIVND (reference sequence). The V gene lost 8 bases and the J gene lost 7 bases, with 20 bases spanning the gap. CDR3 length: 15 residues. The DNA of the CDR3 is TGTGCCAGTGTGACGGGACTGCCCTATGTCGGGGAGCTGTTTTTT. Translated, it gives CASVTGLPYVGELFF.

This clone was seen once. The chain couples TRBV3-1 (or the pseudogene TRBV3-2) to TRBJ1-1; the match to TRBD1 covers 8 bases. The V and J ends lost 3 bases and 7 bases, in that order; junction bases with no gene match: 7. The germline gives CDR1 LGHDT, CDR2 YNNKEL (reference sequence). This CDR3 is 14 amino acids long. This CDR3 is CASSQDRVRGEAFF. The CDR3, as DNA: TGTGCCAGCAGCCAGGACAGGGTAAGGGGTGAAGCTTTCTTT.

The chain has TRBV19 and TRBJ2-1; 11 bases are shared with TRBD2. Trimming removed 3 bases from V and 2 bases from J; junction bases left unmatched: 3. Germline V CDR1 and CDR2: LNHDA, SQIVND (reference sequence). This CDR3 comprises 16 residues. CDR3 DNA sequence: TGTGCCAGTAGTATCTCTAGCGGGGGGACCTACAATGAGCAGTTCTTC. Its translation: CASSISSGGTYNEQFF. Full variable domain (missing parts from reference TRBV19 and TRBJ2-1): DGGITQSPKYLFRKEGQNVTLSCEQNLNHDAMYWYRQDPGQGLRLIYYSQIVNDFQKGDIAEGYSVSREKKESFPLTVTSAQKNPTAFYLCASSISSGGTYNEQFFGPGTRLTVL.

The CDR3 protein is CASSVVGQGNQPQHF. Written as DNA, the CDR3 is TGTGCCAGTAGTGTTGTGGGACAGGGCAATCAGCCCCAGCATTTT. This chain joins TRBV19 and TRBJ1-5; 8 nucleotides align to TRBD1. In germline, CDR1 is LNHDA, CDR2 SQIVND (reference sequence). The junction had 5 bases not matched to a gene; V was cut back by 5 bases and J by 2 bases. CDR3 length equals 15 residues.

The chain couples TRBV19 to TRBJ2-3; 8 bases match TRBD2. Germline trimming cut 5 bases from V and 7 bases from J; bases unmatched to any gene: 8. The CDR3 covers 14 residues. Germline V lookup: CDR1 LNHDA, CDR2 SQIVND (reference sequence). CDR3 coding DNA: TGTGCCAGTAGTGTAAGACTAGCGCTGAATACGCAGTATTTT. It translates to CASSVRLALNTQYF.

J is TRBJ2-4 and V is TRBV7-2; perhaps TRBD1 as D (6 bases). Per the germline V gene, CDR1 is SGHTA and CDR2 is FQGNSA. This CDR3 is 15 amino acids long. V was pared by 0 bases and J by 6 bases, with 12 bases between. The CDR3 protein is CASSLAALGGNIQYF. The CDR3 DNA sequence: TGTGCCAGCAGCTTAGCGGCGTTAGGGGGAAACATTCAGTACTTC.

The chain employs TRBV2 and TRBJ2-7, with D perhaps matching TRBD2 (5 bases). The V gene lost 6 bases and the J gene lost 6 bases, with 18 bases spanning the gap. CDR3 length: 14 amino acids. Per the germline V gene, CDR1 is SNHLY and CDR2 is FYNNEI. The CDR3 loop reads CASRSTGSSREQYF. CDR3 nucleotides: TGTGCCAGCAGGTCGACGGGGTCCTCTCGCGAGCAGTACTTC.